Listed below are T cell receptor beta chains from one sample, sequenced in a study of blood T cell repertoires in COVID-19. This table comes from immunoSEQ multiplex PCR, and its TCRdb copy is limited to in-frame clones, with some not included. The table has 80,000 or so clones, about 86% seen once. Sequenced input: peripheral blood. The receptors were gathered from a human donor in a cohort sampled during active COVID-19. CDR3s leave out the opening cysteine and the closing phenylalanine or tryptophan. Each record gives: V gene, J gene, CDR3 protein.

V gene: TRBV7-8
J gene: TRBJ1-6
CDR3 protein: ASSLIGSRYYNSPLY

V gene: TRBV19
J gene: TRBJ2-3
CDR3 protein: ASRGGRTYQDTQY

V gene: TRBV5-6
J gene: TRBJ1-5
CDR3 protein: ASSPSLSNQPQH

V gene: TRBV9
J gene: TRBJ2-7
CDR3 protein: ASSVGAGANNEQY

V gene: TRBV18
J gene: TRBJ2-7
CDR3 protein: ACGLTGLVSGEQY

V gene: TRBV29-1
J gene: TRBJ2-1
CDR3 protein: SVRKDRLYNEQF

V gene: TRBV30
J gene: TRBJ2-7
CDR3 protein: AWTVRLAGGQKSYEQY

V gene: TRBV3-1/TRBV3-2
J gene: TRBJ1-2
CDR3 protein: ASSQGETGYLGGYT

V gene: TRBV6-5
J gene: TRBJ2-5
CDR3 protein: ASSTGIQETQY

V gene: TRBV2
J gene: TRBJ1-3
CDR3 protein: ASSGISGNTIY

V gene: TRBV2
J gene: TRBJ1-4
CDR3 protein: ASSDWGGATNEKLF

V gene: TRBV27
J gene: TRBJ2-7
CDR3 protein: ASSLSRTGGYEQY

V gene: TRBV18
J gene: TRBJ1-5
CDR3 protein: ASSRGQGANQPQH

V gene: TRBV13
J gene: TRBJ1-3
CDR3 protein: ASSHHTPDTIY

V gene: TRBV7-7
J gene: TRBJ2-3
CDR3 protein: ASSPRTSGGLSTDTQY

V gene: TRBV4-2
J gene: TRBJ1-4
CDR3 protein: ASSRAPGQSNEKLF

V gene: TRBV7-9
J gene: TRBJ2-2
CDR3 protein: ASSLVRDTGELF

V gene: TRBV19
J gene: TRBJ1-2
CDR3 protein: ASSVLSRGRTLGYT

V gene: TRBV10-3
J gene: TRBJ1-2
CDR3 protein: AISGRDRVGGYT

V gene: TRBV28
J gene: TRBJ1-5
CDR3 protein: ASSPGDSNQPQH

V gene: TRBV7-2
J gene: TRBJ1-4
CDR3 protein: ASSLTAPGGKLF

V gene: TRBV2
J gene: TRBJ2-2
CDR3 protein: ASSQATANTGELF

V gene: TRBV13
J gene: TRBJ2-3
CDR3 protein: ASSTRAGQGTQY

V gene: TRBV6-5
J gene: TRBJ2-3
CDR3 protein: ASSPGHSTDTQY

V gene: TRBV30
J gene: TRBJ1-4
CDR3 protein: AWGARERHEKLF

V gene: TRBV7-2
J gene: TRBJ1-2
CDR3 protein: ASSLELDRGRFLYGYT

V gene: TRBV14
J gene: TRBJ2-7
CDR3 protein: ASSQDSPSSGGMGSYEQY

V gene: TRBV7-3
J gene: TRBJ2-2
CDR3 protein: ASSRTGTSGKTGELF

V gene: TRBV7-2
J gene: TRBJ2-7
CDR3 protein: ASSQRTGGFYEQY

V gene: TRBV11-2
J gene: TRBJ1-4
CDR3 protein: ASSSVRGGNEKLF

V gene: TRBV2
J gene: TRBJ2-7
CDR3 protein: ASQASGDFYEQY

V gene: TRBV7-2
J gene: TRBJ2-5
CDR3 protein: ASSFSVRETQY

V gene: TRBV5-8
J gene: TRBJ1-6
CDR3 protein: ASSFTGGVSPLH

V gene: TRBV28
J gene: TRBJ2-3
CDR3 protein: ASPPTLSGGITDTQY

V gene: TRBV27
J gene: TRBJ2-2
CDR3 protein: ASSLTRQGVVISNTGELF

V gene: TRBV5-1
J gene: TRBJ2-1
CDR3 protein: ASSLVARPLEQF

V gene: TRBV19
J gene: TRBJ2-7
CDR3 protein: ASSNIPPRLAGGPREQY

V gene: TRBV10-3
J gene: TRBJ1-2
CDR3 protein: AISESTGQGYGYT

V gene: TRBV19
J gene: TRBJ1-4
CDR3 protein: ASTTATNEKLF

V gene: TRBV10-3
J gene: TRBJ2-7
CDR3 protein: AISESGQGYEQY

V gene: TRBV30
J gene: TRBJ2-2
CDR3 protein: AWSRADYTGELF

V gene: TRBV3-1/TRBV3-2
J gene: TRBJ2-3
CDR3 protein: ASSQGPQSAGAADTQY

V gene: TRBV9
J gene: TRBJ2-1
CDR3 protein: ASSRRDYLVGQF